Following are 28 T cell receptor beta chains from one sample sequenced in a study of T cell clonality in common variable immunodeficiency. Profiling relied on immunoSEQ multiplex PCR, and the TCRdb table lists in-frame clones only, not all of them. Sampling found approximately 45,000 clones, none seen once. Material: peripheral blood mononuclear cells. The source is a person aged 18-70 years in good health.

There are many counts of this clone. Sequencing ends 3 residues short of the CDR3 end; the germline J gene provides the rest. The V gene is TRBV30, the J gene TRBJ2-7, with D unclear. CDR3 length: 13 amino acids. Trimming pared 0 bases from V and 3 bases from J, leaving 9 bases between. Germline V CDR1 and CDR2: GTSNPN, SVGIG (reference sequence). The sequenced CDR3 bases are TGTGCCTGGAGTGTCAGTTCAAACTACGAG. Translating gives CAWSVSSNYE. The complete CDR3 protein is CAWSVSSNYEQYF.

This clone was seen ten or more times. The DNA ends 3 residues before the CDR3 does, and the rest of the CDR3 is filled in from the germline J gene. V is TRBV20-1 and J is TRBJ2-3, with D possibly matching TRBD1 (5 bases). Germline CDR1 reads DFQATT; CDR2 reads SNEGSKA (reference sequence). V lost 0 bases, J lost 1 base, and 11 bases lay in between. The CDR3 has 15 amino acids. The CDR3 sequence is CSARDPARGTDTQYF. CDR3 bases read: TGCAGTGCTAGAGATCCGGCCAGGGGCACAGATACG.

This clone came up many times. The observed sequence ends 3 residues before the CDR3 terminus, with the missing tail filled in from the germline J gene. The chain couples TRBV7-9 to TRBJ2-5; D gene uncertain. The CDR3 runs 12 residues. Germline values: CDR1 SEHNR, CDR2 FQNEAQ (reference sequence). V was clipped by 8 bases and J by 1 base, with 8 bases between them. The covered CDR3 bases are TGTGCCAGCTCTGGGCTCCAAGAGACC. It codes for CASSGLQET. The entire CDR3 sequence reads CASSGLQETQYF.

The table lists this clone with many counts. The read ends 3 residues shy of where the CDR3 ends; the end is completed using the germline J gene. The chain uses TRBV6-1 and TRBJ2-7; 11 nucleotides agree with TRBD2. The junction had 10 bases not matched to a gene; V was cut back by 3 bases and J by 6 bases. CDR3 length equals 16 residues. In germline, CDR1 is MNHNS, CDR2 SASEGT. The CDR3 bases that were read are TGTGCCAGCAGTGAGCCGACGCTAGCGGGAGGCGGCGAG. Translation gives CASSEPTLAGGGE. The whole CDR3 protein reads CASSEPTLAGGGEQYF.

This clone has a count of ten or more. The read ends 3 residues shy of where the CDR3 ends; the end is completed using the germline J gene. This sequence joins TRBV2 and TRBJ2-1; TRBD2 agrees at 11 bases. The ends lost 6 bases at V and 4 bases at J; junction bases unmatched: 5. The CDR3 totals 15 residues. Germline CDR1 reads SNHLY; CDR2 reads FYNNEI. The CDR3 reads CASRGTSGRYNEQFF. CDR3 bases read: TGTGCCAGCAGGGGTACTAGCGGGAGATACAATGAG.

This clone was recorded at least ten times. The DNA ends 3 residues before the CDR3 does, and the rest of the CDR3 is filled in from the germline J gene. The J gene is TRBJ2-7, the V gene TRBV6-1; 8 bases are a match to TRBD1. J was trimmed by 5 bases and V by 4 bases; bases with no gene match: 10. This CDR3 has 15 residues. Germline CDR1 reads MNHNS; CDR2 reads SASEGT. The CDR3 bases that were read are TGTGCCAGCAGTGCCCCCAGGACAGGGTGGAACGAG. Translation gives CASSAPRTGWNE. The whole CDR3 protein reads CASSAPRTGWNEQYF.

The sample holds many counts of this clone. At one end, the junction sequence differs from germline, possibly due to a read error. The CDR3 is cut off 3 residues early in the read; its end comes from the germline J gene. This chain joins TRBV4-2 and TRBJ1-2; 9 nucleotides line up with TRBD1. This CDR3 has 14 residues. CDR1 is LGHNA, CDR2 YNFKEQ, per germline. The CDR3 loop is CASSPGTGNYGYTF. The CDR3 bases that were read are TGCGCCAGCAGCCCCGGGACAGGGAACTATGGC.

This clone was counted at least ten times. With the read ending 3 residues before the CDR3 end, the germline J gene is used to fill in that end. The gene calls are TRBV7-8 and TRBJ2-3; 8 bases align to TRBD2. J was trimmed by 2 bases and V by 5 bases; bases with no gene match: 9. CDR1 and CDR2 from the germline V gene are SGHVS and FQNEAQ. This CDR3 is built from 16 residues. The CDR3 DNA, read in part, is TGTGCCAGCAGCCGCGCGGCGGGGGGCCTCACAGATACG. Its translation is CASSRAAGGLTDT. The whole CDR3 is CASSRAAGGLTDTQYF.

This clone showed up many times. The DNA ends 3 residues before the CDR3 does, and the rest of the CDR3 is filled in from the germline J gene. This chain links TRBV7-9 with TRBJ2-5; D is undetermined. Germline CDR1 and CDR2: SEHNR and FQNEAQ (reference sequence). CDR3 length: 15 amino acids. The V gene lost 4 bases and the J gene lost 5 bases, with 17 bases spanning the gap. This CDR3 is CASSSWAPGGETQYF. Incomplete CDR3 DNA: TGTGCCAGCAGCTCATGGGCCCCCGGTGGGGAGACC.

This clone was picked up many times. The read comes to an end 3 residues before the CDR3 does, leaving the germline J gene to fill in the end. The chain links TRBV7-2 to TRBJ2-2, with 7 bases identical to TRBD1. Per germline, CDR1 SGHTA and CDR2 FQGNSA. J lost 4 bases, V lost 3 bases, and 2 bases had no gene match. This CDR3 spans 14 amino acids. The CDR3 loop reads CASSLNRGTGELFF. The part of the CDR3 DNA that was read is TGTGCCAGCAGCTTGAACAGGGGCACCGGGGAG.

This clone has a count of ten or more. The DNA read from the CDR3 is TGTGCCAGCAGTGTTTCGGCGGCAAAGAACACTGAA. It codes for CASSVSAAKNTE. From start to end, the CDR3 is CASSVSAAKNTEAFF. The rearrangement joins TRBV6-4 to TRBJ1-1; D gene ambiguous. The read is 3 residues too short to cover the CDR3 end, so that end is filled in from the germline J gene. This CDR3 region has 15 residues. The V end lost 4 bases, the J end lost 1 base, and 13 bases lay between the germline ends. Germline CDR1 MRHNA, CDR2 SNTAGT.

The sample holds many counts of this clone. Read sequence stops 3 residues before the CDR3 end, and the germline J gene provides the missing end. The chain couples TRBV19 to TRBJ1-2, with no clear D. Trimming removed 6 bases at V and 7 bases at J, with 9 bases between. The CDR3 covers 11 residues. Per germline, CDR1 LNHDA and CDR2 SQIVND (reference sequence). The CDR3 loop reads CASRVAGGYTF. Partial CDR3 DNA: TGTGCCAGTAGAGTGGCGGGTGGC.

This clone was found many times. From the germline J gene comes the end of the CDR3, since the read stops 3 residues before it. V and J are TRBV5-6 and TRBJ1-2; TRBD1 agrees at 7 bases. Germline values: CDR1 SGHDT, CDR2 YYEEEE. There are 14 residues in the CDR3. The V gene end was trimmed by 2 bases and the J gene end by 3 bases; junction bases not matched to a gene: 4. The CDR3 here is CASSLQGPDYGYTF. The part of the CDR3 DNA that was read is TGTGCCAGCAGCTTACAGGGGCCGGACTATGGC. Combining the CDR3 with reference TRBV5-6 and TRBJ1-2 gives the whole variable domain DAGVTQSPTHLIKTRGQQVTLRCSPKSGHDTVSWYQQALGQGPQFIFQYYEEEERQRGNFPDRFSGHQFPNYSSELNVNALLLGDSALYLCASSLQGPDYGYTFGSGTRLTVV.

This clone was seen ten or more times. The read ends 3 residues early relative to the CDR3; the germline J gene fills the gap. The rearrangement links TRBV5-1 to TRBJ1-1, with no clear D. This CDR3 contains 15 residues. V lost 0 bases to trimming and J lost 0 bases, with 9 bases between them. The V gene's germline CDR1 is SGHRS and CDR2 YFSETQ. The sequenced part of the CDR3 DNA is TGCGCCAGCAGCTTGGAACCAGACATGAACACTGAA. It is translated as CASSLEPDMNTE. The whole CDR3 sequence is CASSLEPDMNTEAFF.

In this sample, this clone turned up many times. The DNA ends 3 residues before the CDR3 does, and the rest of the CDR3 is filled in from the germline J gene. The chain employs TRBV19 and TRBJ2-4, with 7 bases aligning to TRBD2. Unmatched junction bases numbered 5, after V lost 3 bases and J lost 0 bases. This CDR3 spans 16 amino acids. Germline V gives CDR1 LNHDA, CDR2 SQIVND (reference sequence). The CDR3 bases that were read are TGTGCCAGTAGTATCGGGGGGAGGGTAGCCAAAAACATT. Translating gives CASSIGGRVAKNI. The full CDR3 is CASSIGGRVAKNIQYF.

The sample holds many counts of this clone. The CDR3 end is not reached by the read, which stops 3 residues before it; the germline J gene fills it in. The chain employs TRBV6-1 and TRBJ1-1; tentative D call: TRBD1 (5 bases). The CDR3 sequence is 13 residues long. Germline assignment: CDR1 MNHNS and CDR2 SASEGT. The V end lost 3 bases, the J end lost 6 bases, and 11 bases lay between the germline ends. Partial CDR3 DNA: TGTGCCAGCAGTGATCTAAGGGGAGCTGAA. Translation gives CASSDLRGAE. The full CDR3 is CASSDLRGAEAFF.

This clone was seen at least ten times. The read halts 3 residues ahead of the CDR3 end, with the missing end drawn from the germline J gene. This chain uses TRBV20-1 with TRBJ1-1, with a weak D call TRBD1 (5 bases). Germline values: CDR1 DFQATT, CDR2 SNEGSKA (reference sequence). Trimming removed 0 bases at V and 6 bases at J, with 11 bases between. The CDR3 is made up of 13 amino acids. The covered CDR3 bases are TGCAGTGCTAGAGAGCTGGGACTGGCTGAA. Translating it yields CSARELGLAE. The entire CDR3 is CSARELGLAEAFF.

A remark on this clone: The read comes to an end 3 residues before the CDR3 does, leaving the germline J gene to fill in the end. The chain recombines TRBV7-9 with TRBJ1-2; D is ambiguous. The CDR3 is 14 residues long. Germline loops: CDR1 SEHNR, CDR2 FQNEAQ (reference sequence). The sequenced part of the CDR3 DNA is TGTGCCAGCAGCCCCCGCCAGAGCACAGATACC. This codes for CASSPRQSTDT. The CDR3 in its entirety is CASSPRQSTDTYTF.

This clone came up many times. This CDR3 reads CSVGTGYYEQYF. The sequenced part of the CDR3 DNA is TGCAGCGTCGGGACAGGGTACTACGAG. The chain is built from TRBV29-1 and TRBJ2-7; TRBD1 matches 9 bases. The read gets to within 3 residues of the CDR3 end, and the germline J gene fills in the rest. The germline CDR1 and CDR2 sequences are SQVTM and ANQGSEA. V shed 6 bases and J 3 bases; nucleotides not matched to a gene: 3. This CDR3 has 12 residues.

Ten or more counts support this clone. The CDR3: CSARDPTSGGGETQYF. The CDR3 bases that were read are TGCAGTGCTAGGGATCCGACTAGCGGGGGGGGAGAGACC. The chain recombines TRBV20-1 with TRBJ2-5, with 14 bases fitting TRBD2. The read falls 3 residues short of the CDR3 end, and the missing part is taken from the germline J gene. V lost 3 bases and J lost 4; bases outside the gene matches: 7. This CDR3 has 16 amino acids. The germline CDR1 and CDR2 sequences are DFQATT and SNEGSKA (reference sequence).

Regarding this clone: The read ends 3 residues before the CDR3 terminus; that terminus is restored from the germline J gene. The chain employs TRBV20-1 and TRBJ2-7; 14 bases fit TRBD2. The CDR3 runs 16 residues. V gave up 6 bases and J gave up 2 bases; unmatched junction bases: 9. CDR1 and CDR2 from the germline V gene are DFQATT and SNEGSKA (reference sequence). The CDR3 protein is CSATGTSGGLAYEQYF. CDR3 DNA (partial): TGCAGTGCGACCGGGACTAGCGGGGGTTTAGCCTACGAG.

Many counts were recorded for this clone. The read gets to within 3 residues of the CDR3 end, and the germline J gene fills in the rest. The chain carries TRBV5-5 and TRBJ2-7, with TRBD1 matching over 8 bases. The junction had 6 bases not matched to a gene; V was cut back by 4 bases and J by 0 bases. The CDR3 is 15 residues long. CDR1 and CDR2 from the germline V gene are SGHKS and YYEKEE (reference sequence). CDR3 amino acids: CASSPDRVSSYEQYF. Partial CDR3 DNA: TGTGCCAGCAGCCCGGACAGGGTCAGCTCCTACGAG. Combining the CDR3 with reference TRBV5-5 and TRBJ2-7 gives the whole variable domain DAGVTQSPTHLIKTRGQQVTLRCSPISGHKSVSWYQQVLGQGPQFIFQYYEKEERGRGNFPDRFSARQFPNYSSELNVNALLLGDSALYLCASSPDRVSSYEQYFGPGTRLTVT.

This clone was recorded at least ten times. The CDR3 extends 3 residues past the end of the read, so its final part is completed from the germline J gene. The V call is TRBV30, the J call TRBJ1-6; D not resolved. The germline gives CDR1 GTSNPN, CDR2 SVGIG (reference sequence). This CDR3 has 15 amino acids. Trimming took off 7 bases at V and 5 bases at J, with 18 bases between the two ends. This chain's CDR3 is CAFLSGGQNNSPLHF. CDR3 DNA, as far as it was read: TGTGCCTTCCTCAGTGGCGGGCAGAATAATTCACCC.

This clone was counted at least ten times. The CDR3 is cut off 3 residues early in the read; its end comes from the germline J gene. This chain uses TRBV19 with TRBJ2-5, with 7 bases matching TRBD2. The CDR3 covers 15 residues. V was pared by 4 bases and J by 4 bases, with 9 bases of the junction left unmatched. Germline CDR1 and CDR2: LNHDA and SQIVND (reference sequence). The CDR3 sequence: CASSTGGPSIETQYF. The covered CDR3 bases are TGTGCCAGTAGTACGGGGGGTCCTTCAATAGAGACC.

This clone was observed many times. The CDR3 is cut off 3 residues early in the read; its end comes from the germline J gene. V gene TRBV10-3 combines with J gene TRBJ1-1; 11 bases are shared with TRBD1. With V trimmed by 2 bases and J by 5 bases, 4 bases remained unmatched. This CDR3 spans 15 amino acids. Germline V gene lookup returns CDR1 ENHRY and CDR2 SYGVKD. Incomplete CDR3 DNA: TGTGCCATCAGTGAGCCCGGGACAGGGGGGACTGAA. Translation: CAISEPGTGGTE. The entire CDR3 protein reads CAISEPGTGGTEAFF.

Many counts were recorded for this clone. The sequence runs out 3 residues before the end of the CDR3; the remainder is reconstructed from the germline J gene. The chain has TRBV4-1 and TRBJ1-2; D not resolved. Germline CDR1 and CDR2: MGHRA and YSYEKL. Between the trimmed V and J ends, which lost 0 bases and 2 bases, there was a span of 13 bases. CDR3 length: 16 amino acids. The CDR3 bases that were read are TGCGCCAGCAGCCAAGAAGGTGCACAGACCAACTATGGC. Translation gives CASSQEGAQTNYG. From start to end, the CDR3 is CASSQEGAQTNYGYTF.

This clone was detected ten times or more. Read data end 3 residues before the CDR3 end; the end is taken from the germline J gene. The rearrangement joins TRBV6-4 to TRBJ1-3; the D gene is possibly TRBD1 (6 bases). Trimming took off 3 bases at V and 0 bases at J, with 9 bases between the two ends. The germline CDR1 and CDR2 sequences are MRHNA and SNTAGT. The CDR3 length is 15 residues. CDR3 DNA (partial): TGTGCCAGCAGTGAGCAGGGGCACTCTGGAAACACC. It translates to CASSEQGHSGNT. Given in full, the CDR3 is CASSEQGHSGNTIYF.

This clone has a handful of counts. The observed sequence ends 3 residues before the CDR3 terminus, with the missing tail filled in from the germline J gene. The chain is built from TRBV30 and TRBJ1-2, with D maybe TRBD1 (5 bases). Looked up from germline, CDR1 is GTSNPN and CDR2 is SVGIG (reference sequence). Trimming stripped 2 bases from V and 2 bases from J, with 9 bases between. This CDR3 region has 13 residues. CDR3 DNA, as far as it was read: TGTGCCTGGAGTCCTGACAGCAACTATGGC. Encoded protein: CAWSPDSNYG. The full CDR3 is CAWSPDSNYGYTF.